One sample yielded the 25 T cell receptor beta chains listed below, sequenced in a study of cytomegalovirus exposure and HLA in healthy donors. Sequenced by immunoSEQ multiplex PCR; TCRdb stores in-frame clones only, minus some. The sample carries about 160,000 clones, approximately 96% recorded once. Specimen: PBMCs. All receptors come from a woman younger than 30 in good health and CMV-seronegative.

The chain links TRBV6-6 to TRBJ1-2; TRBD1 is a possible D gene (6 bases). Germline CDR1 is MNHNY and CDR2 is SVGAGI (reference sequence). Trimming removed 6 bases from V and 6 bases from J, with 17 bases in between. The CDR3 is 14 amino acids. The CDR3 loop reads CASSPGGAQNGYTF. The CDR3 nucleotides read TGTGCCAGCAGCCCGGGGGGGGCGCAGAATGGCTACACCTTC.

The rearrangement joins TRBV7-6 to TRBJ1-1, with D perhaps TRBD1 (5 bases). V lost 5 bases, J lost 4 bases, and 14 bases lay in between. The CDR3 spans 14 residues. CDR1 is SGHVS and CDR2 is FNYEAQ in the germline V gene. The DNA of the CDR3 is TGTGCCAGCAGCCTAAGACAGTGGGGCACTGAAGCTTTCTTT. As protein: CASSLRQWGTEAFF.

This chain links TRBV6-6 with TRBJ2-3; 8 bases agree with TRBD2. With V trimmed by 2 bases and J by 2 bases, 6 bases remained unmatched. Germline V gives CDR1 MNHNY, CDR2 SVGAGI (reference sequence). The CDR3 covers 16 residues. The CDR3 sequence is CASSYMGSGATDTQYF. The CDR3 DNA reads TGTGCCAGCAGTTACATGGGTAGCGGGGCCACAGATACGCAGTATTTT.

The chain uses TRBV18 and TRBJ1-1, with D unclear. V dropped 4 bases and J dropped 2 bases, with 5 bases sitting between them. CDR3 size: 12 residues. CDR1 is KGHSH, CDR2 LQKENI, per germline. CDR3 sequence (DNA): TGTGCCAGCTCACACAGTAACACTGAAGCTTTCTTT. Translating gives CASSHSNTEAFF.

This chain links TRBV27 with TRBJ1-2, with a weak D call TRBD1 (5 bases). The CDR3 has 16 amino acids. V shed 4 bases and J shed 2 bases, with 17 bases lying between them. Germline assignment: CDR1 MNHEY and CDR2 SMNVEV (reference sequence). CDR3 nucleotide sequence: TGTGCCAGCAGTTCCCCGCGGCAGGGCTTAAACTATGGCTACACCTTC. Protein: CASSSPRQGLNYGYTF.

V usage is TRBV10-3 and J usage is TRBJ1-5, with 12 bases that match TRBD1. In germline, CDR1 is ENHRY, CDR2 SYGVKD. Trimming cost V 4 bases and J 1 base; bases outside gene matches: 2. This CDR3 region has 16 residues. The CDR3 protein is CAISGDRGPSNQPQHF. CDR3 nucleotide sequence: TGTGCCATCAGTGGGGACAGGGGGCCGAGCAATCAGCCCCAGCATTTT.

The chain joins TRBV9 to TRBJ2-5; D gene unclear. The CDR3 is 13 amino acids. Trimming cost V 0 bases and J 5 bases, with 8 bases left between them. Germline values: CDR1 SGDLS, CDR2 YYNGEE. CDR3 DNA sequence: TGTGCCAGCAGCGTAGGTAGCCTGGAGACCCAGTACTTC. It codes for CASSVGSLETQYF.

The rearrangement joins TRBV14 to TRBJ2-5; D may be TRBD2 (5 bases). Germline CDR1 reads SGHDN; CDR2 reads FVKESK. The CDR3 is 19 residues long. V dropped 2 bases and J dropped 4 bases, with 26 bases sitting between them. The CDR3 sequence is CASSQRPRLLPVGLETQYF. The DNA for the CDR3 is TGTGCCAGCAGCCAAAGGCCCCGACTATTGCCAGTGGGATTAGAGACCCAGTACTTC.

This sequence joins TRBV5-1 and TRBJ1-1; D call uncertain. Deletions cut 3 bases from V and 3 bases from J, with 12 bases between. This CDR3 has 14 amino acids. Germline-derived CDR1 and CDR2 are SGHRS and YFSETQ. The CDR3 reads CASSYAGSDTEAFF. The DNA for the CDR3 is TGCGCCAGCAGCTACGCCGGGTCGGACACTGAAGCTTTCTTT.

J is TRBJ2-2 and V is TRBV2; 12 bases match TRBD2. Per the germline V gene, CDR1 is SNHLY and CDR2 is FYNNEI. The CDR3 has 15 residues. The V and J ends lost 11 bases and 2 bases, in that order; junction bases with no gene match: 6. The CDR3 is CARRLAGANTGELFF. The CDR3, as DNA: TGTGCCCGAAGACTAGCGGGGGCTAACACCGGGGAGCTGTTTTTT.

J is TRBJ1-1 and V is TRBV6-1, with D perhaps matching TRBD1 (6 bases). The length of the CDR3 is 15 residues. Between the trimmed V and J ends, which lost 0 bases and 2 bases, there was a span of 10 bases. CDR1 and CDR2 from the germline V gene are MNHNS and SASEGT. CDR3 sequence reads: CASSEARTVNTEAFF. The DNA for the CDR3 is TGTGCCAGCAGTGAAGCTAGGACAGTCAACACTGAAGCTTTCTTT.

The CDR3, as DNA: TGTGCCAGCAGTTACCAGGGGGCGGCCACTGAAGCTTTCTTT. As protein: CASSYQGAATEAFF. This sequence joins TRBV6-5 and TRBJ1-1, with 8 bases fitting TRBD1. The germline V gene encodes CDR1 MNHEY and CDR2 SVGAGI. V shed 2 bases, J shed 4 bases, and the junction held 3 bases outside the gene matches. The CDR3 is 14 amino acids.

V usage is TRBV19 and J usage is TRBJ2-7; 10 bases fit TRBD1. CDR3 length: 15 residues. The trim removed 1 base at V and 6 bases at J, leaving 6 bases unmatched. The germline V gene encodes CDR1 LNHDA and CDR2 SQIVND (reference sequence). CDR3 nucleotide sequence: TGTGCCAGTAGTATAGGGGACAGGGGCATAGGCGAGCAGTACTTC. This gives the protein CASSIGDRGIGEQYF.

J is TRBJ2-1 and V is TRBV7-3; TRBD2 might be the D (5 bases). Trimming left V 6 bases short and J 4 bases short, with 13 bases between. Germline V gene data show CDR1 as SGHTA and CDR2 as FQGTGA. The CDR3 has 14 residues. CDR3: CASSRATGYNEQFF. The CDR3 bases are TGTGCCAGCAGTAGAGCCACGGGATACAATGAGCAGTTCTTC.

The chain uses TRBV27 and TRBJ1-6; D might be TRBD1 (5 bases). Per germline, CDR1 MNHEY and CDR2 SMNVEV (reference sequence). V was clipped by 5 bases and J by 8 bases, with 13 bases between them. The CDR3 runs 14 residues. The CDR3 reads CASSPDVGHSPLHF. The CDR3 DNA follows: TGTGCCAGCAGTCCCGACGTGGGGCATTCACCCCTCCACTTT.

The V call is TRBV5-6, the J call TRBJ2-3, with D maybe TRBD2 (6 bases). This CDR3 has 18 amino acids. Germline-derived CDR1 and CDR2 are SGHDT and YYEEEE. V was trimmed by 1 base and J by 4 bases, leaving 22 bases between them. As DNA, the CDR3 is TGTGCCAGCAGCTTGCTGGCGGGGCTCGGGCGGGGACCAGATACGCAGTATTTT. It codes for CASSLLAGLGRGPDTQYF.

The CDR3 bases are TGTGCCAGCAGTGGAATTGAACAGGGGAACACCGGGGAGCTGTTTTTT. Translating it yields CASSGIEQGNTGELFF. The chain combines TRBV6-1 with TRBJ2-2; possibly TRBD1 for D (6 bases). Germline loops: CDR1 MNHNS, CDR2 SASEGT. V was pared by 4 bases and J by 1 base, with 13 bases between. This CDR3 has 16 amino acids.

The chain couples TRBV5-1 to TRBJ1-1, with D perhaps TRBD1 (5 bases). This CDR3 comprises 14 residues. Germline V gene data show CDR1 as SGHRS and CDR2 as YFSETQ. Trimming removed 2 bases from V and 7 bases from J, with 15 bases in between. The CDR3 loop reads CASSFWQGSSEAFF. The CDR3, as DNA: TGCGCCAGCAGCTTTTGGCAGGGAAGCAGTGAAGCTTTCTTT.

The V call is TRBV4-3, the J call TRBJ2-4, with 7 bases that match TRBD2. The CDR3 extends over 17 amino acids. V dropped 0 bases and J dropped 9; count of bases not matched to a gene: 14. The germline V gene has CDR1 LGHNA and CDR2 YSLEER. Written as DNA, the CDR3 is TGCGCCAGCAGCCAAGATCATTGGGACTACCTTATTGCCATTCAGTACTTC. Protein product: CASSQDHWDYLIAIQYF.

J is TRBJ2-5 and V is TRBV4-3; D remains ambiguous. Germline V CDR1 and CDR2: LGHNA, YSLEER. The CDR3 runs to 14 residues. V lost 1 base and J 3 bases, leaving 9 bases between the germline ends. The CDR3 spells CASSQVSYEETQYF. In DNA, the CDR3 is TGCGCCAGCAGCCAAGTTAGTTATGAAGAGACCCAGTACTTC.

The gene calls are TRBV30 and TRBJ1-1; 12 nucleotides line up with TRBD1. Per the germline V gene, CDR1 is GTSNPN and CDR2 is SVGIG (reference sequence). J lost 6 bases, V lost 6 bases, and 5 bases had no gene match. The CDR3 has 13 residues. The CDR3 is CACAGTGGSEAFF. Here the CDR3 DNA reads TGTGCCTGCGCGGGGACAGGGGGCTCTGAAGCTTTCTTT.

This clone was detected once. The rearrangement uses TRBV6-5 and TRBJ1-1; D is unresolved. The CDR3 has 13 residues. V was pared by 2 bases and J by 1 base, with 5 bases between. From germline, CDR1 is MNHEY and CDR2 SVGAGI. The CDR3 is CASSYLRNTEAFF. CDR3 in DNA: TGTGCCAGCAGTTACCTGCGGAACACTGAAGCTTTCTTT.

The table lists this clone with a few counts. CDR3 in amino acids: CASSVGGRGALETQYF. CDR3 nucleotides: TGTGCCAGCAGCGTAGGAGGGCGGGGGGCCCTCGAGACCCAGTACTTC. The chain is built from TRBV9 and TRBJ2-5; 8 bases are shared with TRBD2. Germline trimming cut 0 bases from V and 5 bases from J; bases unmatched to any gene: 9. The V gene's germline CDR1 is SGDLS and CDR2 YYNGEE. This CDR3 has 16 residues.

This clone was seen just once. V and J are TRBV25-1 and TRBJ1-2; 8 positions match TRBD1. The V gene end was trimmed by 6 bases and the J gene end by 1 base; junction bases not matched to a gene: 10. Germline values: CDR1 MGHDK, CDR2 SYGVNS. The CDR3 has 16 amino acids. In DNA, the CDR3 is TGTGCCAGCAGCAAGTCCGGGACAGGTCTTAACTATGGCTACACCTTC. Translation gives CASSKSGTGLNYGYTF.

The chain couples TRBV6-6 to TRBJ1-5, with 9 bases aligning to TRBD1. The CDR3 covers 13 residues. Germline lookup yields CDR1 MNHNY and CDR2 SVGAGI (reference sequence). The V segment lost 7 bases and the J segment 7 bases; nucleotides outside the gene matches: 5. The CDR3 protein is CASTGTGKQPQHF. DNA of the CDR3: TGTGCCAGCACCGGGACAGGGAAGCAGCCCCAGCATTTT.